One sample yielded the 8 T cell receptor beta chains listed below, sequenced in a study of type 1 regulatory T cells. These receptors' antigens are unknown. One entry per CDR3 protein results from TCRdb running MiXCR on the reads. The profile shows fewer than 30,000 distinct CDR3 sequences, around 70% of them singletons. The specimen sequenced was cultured T cells, either the whole culture or a sorted T cell fraction (not recorded which). Subset indicated: Tr1-enriched cell product generated in vitro against host alloantigens. The receptors stem from a human donor in good health.

The V and J genes are TRBV5-1 and TRBJ1-2; TRBD1 matches 10 bases. V shed 6 bases, J shed 5 bases, and the junction held 10 bases outside the gene matches. The CDR3 sequence is 15 residues long. CDR1 is SGHRS and CDR2 is YFSETQ in the germline V gene. DNA for the CDR3: TGCGCCAGCACCTATCTCGGGACAGGGGAATATGGCTACACCTTC. Amino acid sequence: CASTYLGTGEYGYTF.

The gene calls are TRBV5-1 and TRBJ1-2, with TRBD1 matching 7 bases. Germline CDR1 and CDR2: SGHRS and YFSETQ. This CDR3 has 14 residues. J gave up 4 bases and V 3 bases, and 6 bases lay outside the gene matches. CDR3 coding DNA: TGCGCCAGCAGCTCCACCGGGACAGCCTATGGCTACACCTTC. Encoded protein: CASSSTGTAYGYTF.

This chain connects TRBV30 to TRBJ2-1; TRBD2 agrees at 7 bases. This CDR3 region has 14 residues. In germline, CDR1 is GTSNPN, CDR2 SVGIG (reference sequence). The junction had 10 bases not matched to a gene; V was cut back by 4 bases and J by 7 bases. The CDR3 nucleotides are TGTGCCTGGACCCCCGGGGGGTTGGGGAATGAGCAGTTCTTC. This translates into CAWTPGGLGNEQFF.

This chain uses TRBV6-2 or TRBV6-3 with TRBJ2-6; 8 bases fit TRBD1. The CDR3 is 16 residues long. The germline V gene encodes CDR1 MNHEY and CDR2 SVGEGT. Unmatched junction bases numbered 6, after V lost 8 bases and J lost 0 bases. CDR3: CASGDRGGSGANVLTF. The CDR3 DNA is TGTGCCAGCGGAGACAGGGGTGGCTCTGGGGCCAACGTCCTGACTTTC.

The chain joins TRBV11-2 to TRBJ2-5, with D maybe TRBD2 (5 bases). CDR3 length: 15 amino acids. Trimming pared 1 base from V and 5 bases from J, leaving 14 bases between. In germline, CDR1 is SGHAT, CDR2 FQNNGV. CDR3 DNA: TGTGCCAGCAGCTTAGCCCAACTAGGTCGGGAGACCCAGTACTTC. Its translation: CASSLAQLGRETQYF.

CDR3 loop: CASSVGLAGGYNEQFF. The DNA of the CDR3 is TGTGCCAGCAGCGTAGGGCTAGCGGGGGGGTACAATGAGCAGTTCTTC. The chain recombines TRBV9 with TRBJ2-1, with TRBD2 identical over 12 bases. Trimming removed 0 bases from V and 4 bases from J; junction bases left unmatched: 2. The CDR3 runs 16 residues. Germline V lookup: CDR1 SGDLS, CDR2 YYNGEE.

This chain connects TRBV5-1 to TRBJ2-3, with 11 bases matching TRBD2. V shed 4 bases, J shed 4 bases, and the junction held 14 bases outside the gene matches. Germline CDR1 and CDR2: SGHRS and YFSETQ. CDR3 length: 18 residues. The CDR3 protein is CASSNPGLAAVWADTQYF. The CDR3 coding sequence is TGCGCCAGCAGCAATCCGGGACTAGCGGCGGTCTGGGCAGATACGCAGTATTTT.

This clonotype has just a few counts. This rearrangement joins TRBV5-1 to TRBJ2-7, with TRBD1 matching 8 bases. Looked up from germline, CDR1 is SGHRS and CDR2 is YFSETQ. J gave up 4 bases and V 4 bases, and 10 bases lay outside the gene matches. The CDR3 runs 15 residues. CDR3 in DNA: TGCGCCAGCAGCCTCGACAGGGGACCTCCTTACGAGCAGTACTTC. It translates to CASSLDRGPPYEQYF.